The 15 T cell receptor beta chains below all came from one sample that was sequenced in a study of response to subunit inactivated influenza vaccine. TCRdb processed the RT-PCR reads anew with MiXCR; each CDR3 protein has one entry. The data contain 610,000 or so distinct CDR3 sequences, around 15% of them seen just once; the ten biggest clones take up more than 9.5%. This sample comprised PBMCs from blood, obtained roughly 12 days after vaccination. The receptors were gathered from a man aged 45-65 years who received an inactivated influenza vaccine.

The rearrangement joins TRBV5-1 to TRBJ2-3; weak D call: TRBD2 (6 bases). This CDR3 comprises 15 residues. Germline-derived CDR1 and CDR2 are SGHRS and YFSETQ. With 4 bases removed from V and 3 bases from J, the gap between germline ends came to 15 bases. CDR3 nucleotide sequence: TGCGCCAGCAGCCCATCGGGAGAAAGTACAGATACGCAGTATTTT. Its translation is CASSPSGESTDTQYF.

This clonotype was seen more than once but under ten times. This chain uses TRBV10-3 with TRBJ2-3; 9 bases fit TRBD1. Losses at the gene ends were 11 bases for V and 5 bases for J; bases not matched to a gene: 8. The CDR3 is 13 residues long. Germline V CDR1 and CDR2: ENHRY, SYGVKD. The CDR3 region has the DNA TGTGCCGTTTCGGGACAGGGTAGAGATACGCAGTATTTT. It codes for CAVSGQGRDTQYF.

The rearrangement joins TRBV12-3 or TRBV12-4 to TRBJ2-6; D is unresolved. The CDR3 covers 13 residues. V was pared by 7 bases and J by 6 bases, with 10 bases between. In DNA, the CDR3 is TGTGCCAGCACCCTGACGACGGCCAACGTCCTGACTTTC. Translation gives CASTLTTANVLTF.

This clonotype was found a few times. The chain recombines TRBV29-1 with TRBJ2-3, with 9 bases aligning to TRBD1. The CDR3 spans 15 residues. Germline assignment: CDR1 SQVTM and CDR2 ANQGSEA. Trimming took 7 bases from V and 6 from J; bases not matched to a gene: 14. The CDR3 spells CSASDRDRATDTQYF. The CDR3 DNA reads as TGCAGCGCGAGTGACCGGGACAGGGCAACCGATACGCAGTATTTT.

This clonotype was seen only a few times. The V and J genes are TRBV5-1 and TRBJ2-3; 12 bases are shared with TRBD2. Germline V CDR1 and CDR2: SGHRS, YFSETQ. The CDR3 covers 14 residues. V trimming: 9 bases; J trimming: 6 bases; junction bases outside the gene matches: 8. CDR3 in DNA: TGCGCCACCAGAAGACTAGCGGGGGTCGATACGCAGTATTTT. As protein: CATRRLAGVDTQYF.

This clonotype showed up just a few times. This sequence joins TRBV28 and TRBJ1-6; a possible D gene is TRBD1 (6 bases). The CDR3 has 17 residues. Germline CDR1 reads MDHEN; CDR2 reads SYDVKM. V was cut by 2 bases and J by 2 bases, with 13 bases left in between. This CDR3 reads CASSLTPGGTYNSPLHF. In DNA, the CDR3 is TGTGCCAGCAGTTTAACCCCCGGGGGCACCTATAATTCACCCCTCCACTTT.

Only a few counts were recorded for this clonotype. The chain has TRBV7-2 and TRBJ1-2; TRBD1 might be the D (6 bases). Per the germline V gene, CDR1 is SGHTA and CDR2 is FQGNSA. With 4 bases removed from V and 4 bases from J, the gap between germline ends came to 10 bases. This CDR3 contains 13 residues. In DNA, the CDR3 is TGTGCCAGCAGCTCAGACAGGACCTATGGCTACACCTTC. Translating it yields CASSSDRTYGYTF.

In its sample, this clonotype was seen a few times. The chain couples TRBV5-6 to TRBJ2-3; D may match TRBD1 or TRBD2 (7 bases each). This CDR3 comprises 18 residues. Trimming stripped 5 bases from V and 0 bases from J, with 22 bases between. Per the germline V gene, CDR1 is SGHDT and CDR2 is YYEEEE. CDR3 region: CASSPTQGGGFSTDTQYF. The DNA for the CDR3 is TGTGCCAGCAGTCCCACCCAGGGGGGGGGCTTTAGCACAGATACGCAGTATTTT.

This clonotype was seen many times. The V gene is TRBV7-9, the J gene TRBJ2-7; D is undetermined. The germline gives CDR1 SEHNR, CDR2 FQNEAQ (reference sequence). This CDR3 has 13 residues. The V end was cut by 5 bases, the J end by 1 base, with 9 bases between. As DNA, the CDR3 is TGTGCCAGCAGCCCCCCCCGGTCCTACGAGCAGTACTTC. Translation: CASSPPRSYEQYF. The variable domain in full, with the rest retrieved from reference TRBV7-9 and TRBJ2-7, is DTGVSQNPRHKITKRGQNVTFRCDPISEHNRLYWYRQTLGQGPEFLTYFQNEAQLEKSRLLSDRFSAERPKGSFSTLEIQRTEQGDSAMYLCASSPPRSYEQYFGPGTRLTVT.

This clonotype has just a few counts. The junction and the germline gene differ at one end; a read error may be behind it. This chain uses TRBV5-6 with TRBJ2-1; 8 nucleotides line up with TRBD1. Germline CDR1 and CDR2: SGHDT and YYEEEE. The CDR3 has 14 amino acids. The CDR3 nucleotides read TGTGCCAGCAGCTTGGGGGACAGGTCCCTAATCGGGCTCTTC. Amino acids: CASSLGDRSLIGLF.

This clonotype was observed a few times. This chain connects TRBV6-2 or TRBV6-3 to TRBJ2-1; no clear D gene. Germline V gene sequence: CDR1 MNHEY, CDR2 SVGEGT. V was pared by 7 bases and J by 2 bases, with 9 bases between. The CDR3 runs 13 residues. CDR3 bases: TGTGCCAGCAAAAGAGACGCCTACAATGAGCAGTTCTTC. Translation: CASKRDAYNEQFF.

This clonotype occurred a few times. The chain employs TRBV9 and TRBJ1-2, with D possibly being TRBD1 (6 bases). Germline V gene lookup returns CDR1 SGDLS and CDR2 YYNGEE. The ends were cut back, 0 bases at V and 8 bases at J, with 17 bases in the middle. The CDR3 loop spans 15 amino acids. The CDR3 here is CASSVATAGEDGYTF. The CDR3 bases are TGTGCCAGCAGCGTAGCTACGGCAGGGGAGGACGGCTACACCTTC.

V usage is TRBV20-1 and J usage is TRBJ2-3, with a weak D call TRBD2 (6 bases). V lost 2 bases and J lost 0, with 15 bases in between. Germline CDR1 DFQATT, CDR2 SNEGSKA (reference sequence). The length of the CDR3 is 16 residues. CDR3 residues: CSARWGESLSTDTQYF. Here the CDR3 DNA reads TGCAGTGCTAGATGGGGGGAGTCCTTAAGCACAGATACGCAGTATTTT.

The V call is TRBV5-1, the J call TRBJ2-3; 9 bases fit TRBD1. The CDR3 is 15 residues long. Germline V lookup: CDR1 SGHRS, CDR2 YFSETQ. With 6 bases clipped from V and 1 base from J, the junction kept 6 bases outside the gene matches. CDR3 in amino acids: CASTGTGRGTDTQYF. In DNA form, the CDR3 reads TGCGCCAGCACCGGGACAGGGAGAGGCACAGATACGCAGTATTTT.

Only a few counts were recorded for this clonotype. The gene calls are TRBV15 and TRBJ2-1, with D perhaps matching TRBD1 (8 bases). The V gene's germline CDR1 is LNHNV and CDR2 YYDKDF (reference sequence). This CDR3 is 16 amino acids long. Between the trimmed V and J ends, which lost 4 bases and 12 bases, there was a span of 25 bases. CDR3 protein: CATSTTNTYRGGTQFF. Here the CDR3 DNA reads TGTGCCACCAGCACGACAAATACCTACAGGGGGGGAACGCAGTTCTTC.